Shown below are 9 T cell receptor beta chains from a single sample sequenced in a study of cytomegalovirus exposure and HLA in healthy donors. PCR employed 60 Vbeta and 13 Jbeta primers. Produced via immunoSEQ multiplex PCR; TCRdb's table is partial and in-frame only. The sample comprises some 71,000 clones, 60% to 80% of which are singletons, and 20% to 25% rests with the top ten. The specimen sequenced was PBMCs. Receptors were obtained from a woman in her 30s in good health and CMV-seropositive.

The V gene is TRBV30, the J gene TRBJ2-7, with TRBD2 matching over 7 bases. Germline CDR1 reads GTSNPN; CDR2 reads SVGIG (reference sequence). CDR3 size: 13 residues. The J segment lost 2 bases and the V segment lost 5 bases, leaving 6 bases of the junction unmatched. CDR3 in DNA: TGTGCCTGGGGGAGCGGGGTGACCTACGAGCAGTACTTC. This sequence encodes CAWGSGVTYEQYF.

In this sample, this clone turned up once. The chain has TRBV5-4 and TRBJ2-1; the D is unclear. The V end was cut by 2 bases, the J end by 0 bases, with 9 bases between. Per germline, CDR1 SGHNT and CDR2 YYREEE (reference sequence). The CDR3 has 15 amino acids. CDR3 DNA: TGTGCCAGCAGCTTTGCGGAGCGCTCCTACAATGAGCAGTTCTTC. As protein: CASSFAERSYNEQFF.

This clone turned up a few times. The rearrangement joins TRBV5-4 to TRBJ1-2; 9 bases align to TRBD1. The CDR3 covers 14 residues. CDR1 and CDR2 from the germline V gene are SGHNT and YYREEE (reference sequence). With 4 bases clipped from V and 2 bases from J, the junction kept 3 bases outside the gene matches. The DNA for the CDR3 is TGTGCCAGCAGCCCGACAGGGGGGAACTATGGCTACACCTTC. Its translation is CASSPTGGNYGYTF.

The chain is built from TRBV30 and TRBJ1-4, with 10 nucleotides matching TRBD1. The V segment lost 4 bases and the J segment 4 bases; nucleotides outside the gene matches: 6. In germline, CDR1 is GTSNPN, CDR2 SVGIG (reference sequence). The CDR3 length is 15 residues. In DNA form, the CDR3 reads TGTGCCTGGAATCCCGGGACAGGGGTTAATGAAAAACTGTTTTTT. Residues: CAWNPGTGVNEKLFF. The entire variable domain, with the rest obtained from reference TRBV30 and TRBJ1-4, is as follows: SQTIHQWPATLVQPVGSPLSLECTVEGTSNPNLYWYRQAAGRGLQLLFYSVGIGQISSEVPQNLSASRPQDRQFILSSKKLLLSDSGFYLCAWNPGTGVNEKLFFGSGTQLSVL.

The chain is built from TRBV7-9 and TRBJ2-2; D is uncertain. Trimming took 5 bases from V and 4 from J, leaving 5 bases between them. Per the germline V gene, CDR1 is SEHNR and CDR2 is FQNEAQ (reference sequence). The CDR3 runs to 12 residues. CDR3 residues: CASSLSTGELFF. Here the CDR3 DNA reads TGTGCCAGCAGCCTAAGCACCGGGGAGCTGTTTTTT.

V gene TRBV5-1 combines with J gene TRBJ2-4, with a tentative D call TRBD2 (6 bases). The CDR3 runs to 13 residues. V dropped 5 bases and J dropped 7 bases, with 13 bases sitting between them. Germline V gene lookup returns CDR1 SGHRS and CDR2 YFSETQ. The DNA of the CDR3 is TGCGCCAGCAGGGAGAGCGCGGGGAACATTCAGTACTTC. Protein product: CASRESAGNIQYF.

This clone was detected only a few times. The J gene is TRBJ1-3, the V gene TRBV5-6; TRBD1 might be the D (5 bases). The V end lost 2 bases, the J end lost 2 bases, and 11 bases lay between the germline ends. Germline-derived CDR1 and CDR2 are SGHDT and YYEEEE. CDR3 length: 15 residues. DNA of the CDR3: TGTGCCAGCAGCTTCGTACAGGAAACTGGAAACACCATATATTTT. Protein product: CASSFVQETGNTIYF.

CDR3 nucleotide sequence: TGTGCCAGCAGCTCCCGACTTACCGGGGAGCTGTTTTTT. Translation gives CASSSRLTGELFF. This chain connects TRBV7-8 to TRBJ2-2; no reliable D call. Trimming pared 4 bases from V and 5 bases from J, leaving 8 bases between. The CDR3 length is 13 residues. The germline V gene has CDR1 SGHVS and CDR2 FQNEAQ.

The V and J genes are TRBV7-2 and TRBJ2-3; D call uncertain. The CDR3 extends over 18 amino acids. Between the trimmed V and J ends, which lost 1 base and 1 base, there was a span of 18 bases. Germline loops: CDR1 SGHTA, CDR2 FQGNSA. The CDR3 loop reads CASSLGPLELVGTDTQYF. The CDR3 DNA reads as TGTGCCAGCAGCTTAGGTCCCTTAGAGCTGGTCGGCACAGATACGCAGTATTTT. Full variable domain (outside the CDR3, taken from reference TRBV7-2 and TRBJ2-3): GAGVSQSPSNKVTEKGKDVELRCDPISGHTALYWYRQSLGQGLEFLIYFQGNSAPDKSGLPSDRFSAERTGGSVSTLTIQRTQQEDSAVYLCASSLGPLELVGTDTQYFGPGTRLTVL.